Each of the 28 T cell receptor beta chains below was sequenced from the same sample in a study of shared clonotypes between healthy human individuals. Generated by immunoSEQ multiplex PCR, the TCRdb table keeps only in-frame clones and is missing some. The table records fewer than 650,000 clones, just over 75% of them present only once. The source material was PBMCs. These receptors were taken from a woman in her 40s in good health. Some clones in this sample may be carry-over from other donors' samples.

To note about this clone: Other DNA sequences within the sample encode an identical CDR3. The V call is TRBV30, the J call TRBJ2-5; D might be TRBD1 (6 bases). The CDR3 totals 14 residues. With 3 bases removed from V and 5 bases from J, the gap between germline ends came to 16 bases. Germline V gene lookup returns CDR1 GTSNPN and CDR2 SVGIG (reference sequence). Here the CDR3 DNA reads TGTGCCTGGAGCCGACAGGTTAGACAGGAGACCCAGTACTTC. Its protein product is CAWSRQVRQETQYF.

This chain joins TRBV10-3 and TRBJ2-7, with D perhaps matching TRBD2 (5 bases). Between the trimmed V and J ends, which lost 5 bases and 6 bases, there was a span of 17 bases. The CDR3 runs to 14 residues. Germline V gene data show CDR1 as ENHRY and CDR2 as SYGVKD. The CDR3 protein is CAISQTIAGGEQYF. Written as DNA, the CDR3 is TGTGCCATCAGTCAGACTATCGCGGGCGGCGAGCAGTACTTC.

This chain links TRBV27 with TRBJ1-6, with a tentative D call TRBD1 (6 bases). The V and J ends lost 6 bases and 5 bases respectively, with 17 bases between them. The CDR3 is 16 amino acids. Germline V CDR1 and CDR2: MNHEY, SMNVEV (reference sequence). The CDR3 region is CASSPGRGMDNSPLHF. The CDR3 DNA follows: TGTGCCAGCAGCCCGGGCAGGGGAATGGATAATTCACCCCTCCACTTT.

The V gene is TRBV6-1, the J gene TRBJ2-1, with a weak D call TRBD2 (6 bases). The V and J ends lost 4 bases and 4 bases respectively, with 14 bases between them. CDR3 size: 15 residues. Per germline, CDR1 MNHNS and CDR2 SASEGT. The CDR3 DNA is TGTGCCAGCAGTGCGGGACTGGACGGTTACAATGAGCAGTTCTTC. Translating gives CASSAGLDGYNEQFF.

The chain is built from TRBV19 and TRBJ2-2; possible D gene TRBD2, 6 bases. Germline CDR1 is LNHDA and CDR2 is SQIVND (reference sequence). V lost 7 bases and J lost 7, with 13 bases in between. This CDR3 has 13 residues. Written as DNA, the CDR3 is TGTGCCAGTACCTACCCCGGGGGCGGGGAGCTGTTTTTT. This gives the protein CASTYPGGGELFF.

Note on this clone: At the DNA level, this CDR3 is encoded by other sequences in the same sample as well. The rearrangement links TRBV2 to TRBJ1-5, with unresolved D. The V end was cut by 5 bases, the J end by 3 bases, with 2 bases between. From germline, CDR1 is SNHLY and CDR2 FYNNEI. The length of the CDR3 is 11 residues. As DNA, the CDR3 is TGTGCCAGCAGTCTCAATCAGCCCCAGCATTTT. It specifies CASSLNQPQHF.

V usage is TRBV27 and J usage is TRBJ1-4; no clear D. CDR3 size: 16 residues. In germline, CDR1 is MNHEY, CDR2 SMNVEV (reference sequence). Trimming left V 7 bases short and J 5 bases short, with 20 bases between. CDR3 in amino acids: CASTDFAPLANEKLFF. CDR3 nucleotides: TGTGCCAGCACCGATTTTGCCCCACTGGCGAATGAAAAACTGTTTTTT.

The chain combines TRBV4-3 with TRBJ2-7; D gene uncertain. Trimming pared 5 bases from V and 2 bases from J, leaving 19 bases between. The CDR3 covers 16 residues. Germline CDR1 is LGHNA and CDR2 is YSLEER. CDR3 protein: CASSSRYFPQAYEQYF. Written as DNA, the CDR3 is TGCGCCAGCAGCTCAAGATATTTCCCCCAGGCCTACGAGCAGTACTTC.

This clone occurred a few times. The chain carries TRBV9 and TRBJ2-3; 7 nucleotides line up with TRBD2. Germline V gene data show CDR1 as SGDLS and CDR2 as YYNGEE. This CDR3 is built from 15 residues. Trimming cost V 4 bases and J 0 bases; bases outside gene matches: 5. Here the CDR3 DNA reads TGTGCCAGCAGCATCTCTAGCGGTAGCACAGATACGCAGTATTTT. Translated, it gives CASSISSGSTDTQYF.

This clone was seen just once. This chain uses TRBV27 with TRBJ2-7; tentative D call: TRBD2 (5 bases). The CDR3 has 13 residues. The germline V gene encodes CDR1 MNHEY and CDR2 SMNVEV (reference sequence). V gave up 2 bases and J gave up 5 bases, with 10 bases separating them. For the CDR3, the DNA is TGTGCCAGCAGTTTACAGCCCGGGGACGAGCAGTACTTC. Amino acid sequence: CASSLQPGDEQYF.

The chain links TRBV19 to TRBJ2-7; D is ambiguous. Germline CDR1 is LNHDA and CDR2 is SQIVND (reference sequence). The CDR3 runs to 13 residues. V was cut by 4 bases and J by 2 bases, with 9 bases left in between. The CDR3 DNA reads as TGTGCCAGTAGTAGCAACATAGCCTACGAGCAGTACTTC. This gives the protein CASSSNIAYEQYF.

This clone has a single count. A far larger clone is just one base off, so this is likely a read error. In the same sample, other DNA sequences code for this CDR3. The chain has TRBV30 and TRBJ1-1; TRBD1 might be the D (6 bases). The CDR3 sequence is 14 residues long. Germline loops: CDR1 GTSNPN, CDR2 SVGIG (reference sequence). The V gene lost 4 bases and the J gene lost 1 base, with 13 bases spanning the gap. CDR3 bases: TGTGCCTGGAAGGCGGGACATCGGAACACTGAAGCTTTCTTT. Protein: CAWKAGHRNTEAFF.

V usage is TRBV6-5 and J usage is TRBJ2-1, with unresolved D. The CDR3 has 12 residues. The germline V gene has CDR1 MNHEY and CDR2 SVGAGI. The CDR3 DNA reads as TGTGACGGCACCGACTCGTATGGGGAGCAGTTCTTC. It translates to CDGTDSYGEQFF.

This chain joins TRBV27 and TRBJ2-5; 14 positions agree with TRBD2. The CDR3 has 15 residues. Losses at the gene ends were 5 bases for V and 5 bases for J; bases not matched to a gene: 4. The V gene's germline CDR1 is MNHEY and CDR2 SMNVEV (reference sequence). For the CDR3, the DNA is TGTGCCAGCAGTGAGGGACTAGCGGGAGTTGAGACCCAGTACTTC. As protein: CASSEGLAGVETQYF.

The chain uses TRBV19 and TRBJ1-6; possible D gene TRBD1, 5 bases. Germline CDR1 is LNHDA and CDR2 is SQIVND (reference sequence). Trimming removed 6 bases at V and 3 bases at J, with 9 bases between. This CDR3 has 14 amino acids. The CDR3 is CASRRQNYNSPLHF. In DNA form, the CDR3 reads TGTGCCAGTAGGAGACAGAACTATAATTCACCCCTCCACTTT.

The gene calls are TRBV5-1 and TRBJ2-5; no definite D call. This CDR3 is 14 amino acids long. Trimming cost V 0 bases and J 1 base, with 7 bases left between them. CDR1 and CDR2 from the germline V gene are SGHRS and YFSETQ. CDR3 in DNA: TGCGCCAGCAGCTTGGCCTCAGGCCAAGAGACCCAGTACTTC. Translated: CASSLASGQETQYF.

V gene TRBV5-4 combines with J gene TRBJ2-3, with 10 nucleotides matching TRBD2. Germline V lookup: CDR1 SGHNT, CDR2 YYREEE (reference sequence). V trimming: 4 bases; J trimming: 3 bases; junction bases outside the gene matches: 8. The CDR3 runs to 16 residues. This chain's CDR3 is CASSLSGRSSTDTQYF. CDR3 nucleotides: TGTGCCAGCAGCCTTAGCGGGAGGTCTTCAACAGATACGCAGTATTTT.

The V gene is TRBV18, the J gene TRBJ2-5, with D uncertain. V was pared by 3 bases and J by 1 base, with 6 bases between. Per the germline V gene, CDR1 is KGHSH and CDR2 is LQKENI. The CDR3 consists of 13 residues. DNA of the CDR3: TGTGCCAGCTCACCCCAAATCCAAGAGACCCAGTACTTC. It encodes CASSPQIQETQYF.

The chain couples TRBV5-1 to TRBJ2-2; D gene unclear. Germline assignment: CDR1 SGHRS and CDR2 YFSETQ. Trimming cost V 0 bases and J 10 bases, with 10 bases left between them. The length of the CDR3 is 13 residues. This chain's CDR3 is CASSLVVGEELFF. For the CDR3, the DNA is TGCGCCAGCAGCTTGGTTGTGGGCGAGGAGCTGTTTTTT.

In regard to this clone: The conserved closing phenylalanine or tryptophan is absent in this CDR3, likely reflecting a read error. The chain joins TRBV5-1 to TRBJ2-6; D is unresolved. The CDR3 is 12 amino acids. V was cut by 7 bases and J by 4 bases, with 6 bases left in between. In germline, CDR1 is SGHRS, CDR2 YFSETQ. The CDR3 protein is CASGEGANVLTL. In nucleotides, the CDR3 is TGCGCCAGCGGCGAGGGGGCCAACGTCCTGACTCTC.

There are a few counts of this clone. The rearrangement joins TRBV5-1 to TRBJ2-5, with 9 bases fitting TRBD1. Germline loops: CDR1 SGHRS, CDR2 YFSETQ. This CDR3 comprises 16 residues. The V and J ends lost 0 bases and 5 bases, in that order; junction bases with no gene match: 8. The CDR3, as DNA: TGCGCCAGCAGCTTGGTCGGGACAGGGACGCAGGAGACCCAGTACTTC. This translates into CASSLVGTGTQETQYF.

The chain couples TRBV29-1 to TRBJ1-4; D may be TRBD1 (6 bases). The V end was cut by 5 bases, the J end by 4 bases, with 11 bases between. CDR3 size: 13 residues. CDR1 is SQVTM, CDR2 ANQGSEA, per germline. The CDR3 nucleotides read TGCAGCGTTCAGAACAGGGTTAATGAAAAACTGTTTTTT. Translated, it gives CSVQNRVNEKLFF.

This chain links TRBV14 with TRBJ2-7, with D maybe TRBD1 (5 bases). The V end was cut by 6 bases, the J end by 2 bases, with 14 bases between. Per the germline V gene, CDR1 is SGHDN and CDR2 is FVKESK. This CDR3 comprises 14 residues. The CDR3 sequence: CASSWRQRTYEQYF. CDR3 DNA sequence: TGTGCCAGCAGTTGGAGACAGCGTACCTACGAGCAGTACTTC.

In the case of this clone: It may be a read error: a sequence one base away is much more abundant. V gene TRBV11-1 combines with J gene TRBJ2-5, with D perhaps assigned TRBD1 or TRBD2 (5 bases each). The CDR3 is made up of 14 amino acids. Germline V gene lookup returns CDR1 SGHAT and CDR2 FQDESV (reference sequence). The CDR3 sequence is CASSLSGRREAQYF. The CDR3 DNA sequence: TGTGCCAGCAGCTTATCGGGACGCCGAGAGGCCCAGTACTTC.

In regard to this clone: The sample holds other DNA sequences that translate to the same CDR3. The J gene is TRBJ2-5, the V gene TRBV5-4; possibly TRBD1 or TRBD2 for D (5 bases each). V was cut by 0 bases and J by 5 bases, with 8 bases left in between. CDR3 length equals 13 residues. Germline lookup yields CDR1 SGHNT and CDR2 YYREEE (reference sequence). In nucleotides, the CDR3 is TGTGCCAGCAGCTTGGGAGGGGTCGAGACCCAGTACTTC. It codes for CASSLGGVETQYF.

In this sample, this clone turned up once. The chain uses TRBV27 and TRBJ1-2; no clear D gene. This CDR3 comprises 13 residues. V lost 3 bases and J lost 2, with 7 bases in between. Germline-derived CDR1 and CDR2 are MNHEY and SMNVEV (reference sequence). The CDR3 coding sequence is TGTGCCAGCAGTTTCACCCGCAACTATGGCTACACCTTC. Encoded protein: CASSFTRNYGYTF.

The genes are TRBV28 and TRBJ2-7, with 8 bases identical to TRBD2. Trimming took 2 bases from V and 4 from J; bases not matched to a gene: 7. Germline lookup yields CDR1 MDHEN and CDR2 SYDVKM. The CDR3 contains 15 residues. CDR3 loop: CASSLGGLEVYEQYF. Written as DNA, the CDR3 is TGTGCCAGCAGTTTAGGGGGACTAGAAGTTTACGAGCAGTACTTC.

This clone was observed a few times. The chain uses TRBV11-3 and TRBJ2-3; TRBD1 aligns across 10 bases. The CDR3 contains 14 residues. The V gene's germline CDR1 is SGHNT and CDR2 YENEEA. The J segment lost 6 bases and the V segment lost 5 bases, leaving 5 bases of the junction unmatched. For the CDR3, the DNA is TGTGCCAGCAGCCGGACAGGGGGTGGGGATACGCAGTATTTT. This encodes CASSRTGGGDTQYF.